This T cell receptor beta chain was captured in a study of T cell responses to AZD1222 COVID-19 vaccine. Turning to this clone: Its specificity is not known.

Assay: immunoSEQ multiplex PCR; the TCRdb copy retains only in-frame clones and omits some. The sample yields roughly 140,000 clones, 82% seen once. The germline V gene encodes CDR1 DFQATT and CDR2 SNEGSKA (reference sequence). CDR3 size: 15 residues. Trimming cost V 6 bases and J 7 bases, with 24 bases left between them. Study observations and caveats: Along spike, vaccine-associated CD4 TCRs were found throughout, with dominance at 160-218 and 743-854. Rises in breadth and depth of Spike-specific TCRs came after two AZD1222 doses. It should be noted that donors were predominantly white British and more often female, and clonal diversity was possibly underestimated. It was only after the peak T cell response that any repertoires were sampled.

V is TRBV20-1 and J is TRBJ2-5; D is unresolved. Here the sequenced sample was peripheral blood, taken on day 0 of MenACWY control vaccination. The source is an adult in good health. The CDR3 sequence is CSASTAGGPRRTQYF. CDR3 DNA: TGCAGTGCCAGTACGGCAGGCGGACCTAGGAGGACCCAGTACTTC.